The 10 T cell receptor beta chains below all came from one sample that was sequenced in a study of blood T cell repertoires in COVID-19. The assay was immunoSEQ multiplex PCR, and TCRdb's table has in-frame clones only and misses some. The profile shows roughly 150,000 clones, around 90% of them singletons. The sample was peripheral blood. These receptors originate from a human donor in a cohort sampled during active COVID-19.

V gene TRBV7-3 combines with J gene TRBJ2-7; 8 bases fit TRBD1. Germline assignment: CDR1 SGHTA and CDR2 FQGTGA. The junction had 7 bases not matched to a gene; V was cut back by 1 base and J by 5 bases. This CDR3 is built from 15 residues. CDR3 in amino acids: CASSLRNRGIDEQYF. CDR3 nucleotides: TGTGCCAGCAGCTTAAGGAACAGGGGGATAGACGAGCAGTACTTC.

The chain combines TRBV10-3 with TRBJ2-2; tentatively, D is TRBD2 (6 bases). Trimming stripped 7 bases from V and 5 bases from J, with 14 bases between. Germline V gene lookup returns CDR1 ENHRY and CDR2 SYGVKD. The CDR3 is 14 residues long. As DNA, the CDR3 is TGTGCCATCAAACCGGGACTTGAAACCGGGGAGCTGTTTTTT. Its translation: CAIKPGLETGELFF.

This clone came up once. The chain links TRBV5-4 to TRBJ2-7, with 10 nucleotides matching TRBD2. With V trimmed by 3 bases and J by 4 bases, 7 bases remained unmatched. Per germline, CDR1 SGHNT and CDR2 YYREEE (reference sequence). CDR3 length: 15 residues. CDR3 bases: TGTGCCAGCAGCTCGTCTAGCGGGGGCCCTTACGAGCAGTACTTC. Translating gives CASSSSSGGPYEQYF.

This clone was seen a single time. This rearrangement joins TRBV9 to TRBJ2-1; perhaps TRBD2 as D (6 bases). The V gene's germline CDR1 is SGDLS and CDR2 YYNGEE. This CDR3 is 16 amino acids long. The V end lost 3 bases, the J end lost 0 bases, and 13 bases lay between the germline ends. The chain's CDR3 is CASSAMAGPSYNEQFF. The CDR3 DNA follows: TGTGCCAGCAGCGCCATGGCGGGGCCCTCCTACAATGAGCAGTTCTTC.

The V and J genes are TRBV9 and TRBJ2-7; 7 bases map to TRBD1. This CDR3 has 15 residues. From germline, CDR1 is SGDLS and CDR2 YYNGEE. V trimming: 0 bases; J trimming: 6 bases; junction bases outside the gene matches: 9. This CDR3 reads CASSVGGQGVGEQYF. The CDR3 nucleotides are TGTGCCAGCAGCGTAGGCGGGCAGGGGGTGGGCGAGCAGTACTTC.

This clone came up a few times. The CDR3 DNA follows: TGTGCCACTGGGACTGCTGTCGGACCCAATTCACCCCTCCACTTT. Its translation: CATGTAVGPNSPLHF. The rearrangement uses TRBV30 and TRBJ1-6; the D gene is possibly TRBD1 (5 bases). CDR3 size: 15 residues. V dropped 8 bases and J dropped 7 bases, with 21 bases sitting between them. The germline V gene has CDR1 GTSNPN and CDR2 SVGIG (reference sequence).

This chain joins TRBV4-1 and TRBJ2-7, with unresolved D. This CDR3 is built from 12 residues. V was clipped by 2 bases and J by 6 bases, with 8 bases between them. Germline V gives CDR1 MGHRA, CDR2 YSYEKL. The chain's CDR3 is CASSQNRVEQYF. The CDR3 region has the DNA TGCGCCAGCAGCCAAAATCGGGTCGAGCAGTACTTC.

This rearrangement joins TRBV2 to TRBJ2-3; 7 bases align to TRBD1. CDR1 and CDR2 from the germline V gene are SNHLY and FYNNEI. This CDR3 spans 15 amino acids. V dropped 5 bases and J dropped 7; count of bases not matched to a gene: 12. Here the CDR3 DNA reads TGTGCCAGCAGTAGGCAGGGACAGCACCGTAATACGCAGTATTTT. This translates into CASSRQGQHRNTQYF.

CDR3 sequence: CASSLPDNQPQHF. The CDR3 DNA reads TGTGCCAGCTCACTGCCAGATAATCAGCCCCAGCATTTT. The chain recombines TRBV18 with TRBJ1-5; D is undetermined. The ends were cut back, 4 bases at V and 4 bases at J, with 8 bases in the middle. The CDR3 has 13 residues. Per the germline V gene, CDR1 is KGHSH and CDR2 is LQKENI.

The table lists this clone with a count of one. Here the CDR3 DNA reads TGTGCCAGCTCAGGGTATCCTTCCTACGAGCAGTACTTC. As protein: CASSGYPSYEQYF. The gene calls are TRBV27 and TRBJ2-7; possible D gene TRBD1, 5 bases. Trimming stripped 8 bases from V and 1 base from J, with 12 bases between. The CDR3 extends over 13 amino acids. Germline loops: CDR1 MNHEY, CDR2 SMNVEV (reference sequence).